A selection of T cell receptor beta chains follows, all from one sample in a study of T cell responses to AZD1222 COVID-19 vaccine. Sequencing was performed with immunoSEQ multiplex PCR; in TCRdb, only in-frame clones are kept and a portion is missing. The profile shows 100,000 or so clones, 80% to 90% of them singletons. The source was peripheral blood, collected on day 0 of AZD1222 vaccination. The receptor source for this set is an adult in good health. The CDR3 runs from the conserved cysteine through the conserved F or W. Fields, in order: CDR3 DNA, CDR3 protein, clone size, V gene, D gene, J gene. A D gene is named only where the DNA matches it firmly. Clone sizes are given selectively: once, few, many, or a class where the clone is expanded.

cdr3_nt: TGTGCCAGCAAGGTCGGGGACGGAGGATTCAATGAGCAGTTCTTC
cdr3_aa: CASKVGDGGFNEQFF
clone_size: once
v_call: TRBV6-5
d_call: .
j_call: TRBJ2-1

cdr3_nt: TGTGCCAGCAGCCGAAGCGTCTTCTATGGCTACACCTTC
cdr3_aa: CASSRSVFYGYTF
clone_size: once
v_call: TRBV7-2
d_call: .
j_call: TRBJ1-2

cdr3_nt: TGTGCCAGCAGCAAAAATTACGGAACAGAGACCCAGTACTTC
cdr3_aa: CASSKNYGTETQYF
clone_size: .
v_call: TRBV28
d_call: .
j_call: TRBJ2-5

cdr3_nt: TGTGCCAGCAGTCCCCATGAGAGAGCCTACGGGCCCCAGCATTTT
cdr3_aa: CASSPHERAYGPQHF
clone_size: .
v_call: TRBV5-8
d_call: .
j_call: TRBJ1-5

cdr3_nt: TGTGCCACTACGTACAGTCTGGACACTGAAGCTTTCTTT
cdr3_aa: CATTYSLDTEAFF
clone_size: .
v_call: TRBV10-3
d_call: .
j_call: TRBJ1-1

cdr3_nt: TGTGCCAGCAGCTCACAAGGGACAGTCTATGGCTACACCTTC
cdr3_aa: CASSSQGTVYGYTF
clone_size: .
v_call: TRBV7-2
d_call: TRBD1
j_call: TRBJ1-2

cdr3_nt: TGTGCCTGGAGTGTACCTGGGAACTACGAGCAGTACTTC
cdr3_aa: CAWSVPGNYEQYF
clone_size: .
v_call: TRBV30
d_call: .
j_call: TRBJ2-7

cdr3_nt: TGTGCCAGCAGCGTAGGTTCCACGGCTGCTGAAGCTTTCTTT
cdr3_aa: CASSVGSTAAEAFF
clone_size: .
v_call: TRBV9
d_call: .
j_call: TRBJ1-1

cdr3_nt: TGTGCCAGCTCACCAAGTTCCGGTTCCTATGGCTACACCTTC
cdr3_aa: CASSPSSGSYGYTF
clone_size: .
v_call: TRBV18
d_call: .
j_call: TRBJ1-2

cdr3_nt: TGTGCCAGCGAGAGGTGGGAGACCCAGTACTTC
cdr3_aa: CASERWETQYF
clone_size: few
v_call: TRBV2
d_call: .
j_call: TRBJ2-5

cdr3_nt: TGTGCCAGCAGGATCGGGGGGGAGTGGGACGAGCAGTACTTC
cdr3_aa: CASRIGGEWDEQYF
clone_size: .
v_call: TRBV6-5
d_call: TRBD2
j_call: TRBJ2-7

cdr3_nt: TGTGCCAGCAGCCATCGAAGACAGGGGAGTATGAACACTGAAGCTTTCTTT
cdr3_aa: CASSHRRQGSMNTEAFF
clone_size: .
v_call: TRBV3-1/TRBV3-2
d_call: TRBD1
j_call: TRBJ1-1

cdr3_nt: TGCGCCAGCAGCCTCCCGGGGGGGAACACCGGGGAGCTGTTTTTT
cdr3_aa: CASSLPGGNTGELFF
clone_size: once
v_call: TRBV5-1
d_call: TRBD2
j_call: TRBJ2-2

cdr3_nt: TGTGCCAGCAGCGTCAGGCGGGGGGGCACAGATACGCAGTATTTT
cdr3_aa: CASSVRRGGTDTQYF
clone_size: .
v_call: TRBV6-2/TRBV6-3
d_call: TRBD2
j_call: TRBJ2-3

cdr3_nt: TGTGCCAGCAGCGCGGACAGGGTGAACACTGAAGCTTTCTTT
cdr3_aa: CASSADRVNTEAFF
clone_size: .
v_call: TRBV7-2
d_call: TRBD1
j_call: TRBJ1-1

cdr3_nt: TGCGCCAGCAGCCAAGATTATCCAGGACTGTACGGGGAGCAGTACTTC
cdr3_aa: CASSQDYPGLYGEQYF
clone_size: few
v_call: TRBV4-1
d_call: .
j_call: TRBJ2-7

cdr3_nt: TGTGCCAGCAGTTACCCGAGGGGGCAGGGGGCCTCCTACGAGCAGTACTTC
cdr3_aa: CASSYPRGQGASYEQYF
clone_size: .
v_call: TRBV6-2/TRBV6-3
d_call: TRBD1
j_call: TRBJ2-7

cdr3_nt: TGTGCCTGGAGTTCCAGGGGCCGGAACACTGAAGCTTTCTTT
cdr3_aa: CAWSSRGRNTEAFF
clone_size: .
v_call: TRBV30
d_call: .
j_call: TRBJ1-1

cdr3_nt: TGCAGTGCTAGGGACAGCTATGGCTACACCTTC
cdr3_aa: CSARDSYGYTF
clone_size: .
v_call: TRBV20-1
d_call: .
j_call: TRBJ1-2

cdr3_nt: TGTGCCAGCAGCTTTCCCCGGCGTATCGAAGCTTTCTTT
cdr3_aa: CASSFPRRIEAFF
clone_size: .
v_call: TRBV7-2
d_call: .
j_call: TRBJ1-1

cdr3_nt: TGTGCCAGCAGACCCTGGGGACTAGCGGGGGGGCCGAGAGCCTACGAGCAGTACTTC
cdr3_aa: CASRPWGLAGGPRAYEQYF
clone_size: .
v_call: TRBV27
d_call: TRBD2
j_call: TRBJ2-7

cdr3_nt: TGTGCCAGCAGATCCTTTTGGCAGACCTATGGCTACACCTTC
cdr3_aa: CASRSFWQTYGYTF
clone_size: .
v_call: TRBV6-6
d_call: .
j_call: TRBJ1-2

cdr3_nt: TGTGCCAGCAGTTACTCTAAGTTTTTGACTGGCGGGGAGCTGTTTTTT
cdr3_aa: CASSYSKFLTGGELFF
clone_size: .
v_call: TRBV6-2/TRBV6-3
d_call: .
j_call: TRBJ2-2

cdr3_nt: TGCGCCAGCAGAACGGTTCCCGGGACAGTCTCTGGGGCCAACGTCCTGACTTTC
cdr3_aa: CASRTVPGTVSGANVLTF
clone_size: .
v_call: TRBV5-1
d_call: TRBD1
j_call: TRBJ2-6

cdr3_nt: TGTGCCAGTAGTATAGATGGAGAGGGGTTTAGCAATCAGCCCCAGCATTTT
cdr3_aa: CASSIDGEGFSNQPQHF
clone_size: .
v_call: TRBV19
d_call: .
j_call: TRBJ1-5

cdr3_nt: TGTGCCAGCAGTTATACGGGACAGCGCTCCTACGAGCAGTACTTC
cdr3_aa: CASSYTGQRSYEQYF
clone_size: .
v_call: TRBV6-2/TRBV6-3
d_call: TRBD1
j_call: TRBJ2-7

cdr3_nt: TGCGCCAGCAGCTTGCGGGACAGGAACGATTCACCCCTCCACTTT
cdr3_aa: CASSLRDRNDSPLHF
clone_size: .
v_call: TRBV5-1
d_call: TRBD1
j_call: TRBJ1-6

cdr3_nt: TGTGCCAGCAGTGATCCGGGACAGCTTAATGAGCAGTTCTTC
cdr3_aa: CASSDPGQLNEQFF
clone_size: .
v_call: TRBV25-1
d_call: TRBD1
j_call: TRBJ2-1

cdr3_nt: TGTGCCAGCAGCCAATACCGACAAAACCCTGAAGCTTTCTTT
cdr3_aa: CASSQYRQNPEAFF
clone_size: .
v_call: TRBV14
d_call: .
j_call: TRBJ1-1

cdr3_nt: TGTGCCAGCAGTGACAACAGGAGGAACACTGAAGCTTTCTTT
cdr3_aa: CASSDNRRNTEAFF
clone_size: .
v_call: TRBV6-1
d_call: .
j_call: TRBJ1-1

cdr3_nt: TGTGCCAGCAGCCCCCGACAGGCTGGCTATGGCTACACCTTC
cdr3_aa: CASSPRQAGYGYTF
clone_size: once
v_call: TRBV3-1/TRBV3-2
d_call: .
j_call: TRBJ1-2

cdr3_nt: TGTGCCAGCAGCTTAGAACCAGGGGGCGCGGGCTATGGCTACACCTTC
cdr3_aa: CASSLEPGGAGYGYTF
clone_size: .
v_call: TRBV7-2
d_call: TRBD1
j_call: TRBJ1-2

cdr3_nt: TGTGCCAGCAGCTTCGGAGGAGATCAGCCCCAGCATTTT
cdr3_aa: CASSFGGDQPQHF
clone_size: .
v_call: TRBV3-1/TRBV3-2
d_call: .
j_call: TRBJ1-5

cdr3_nt: TGTGCCTGGAGTTGGGGGGCTAACTATGGCTACACCTTC
cdr3_aa: CAWSWGANYGYTF
clone_size: .
v_call: TRBV30
d_call: .
j_call: TRBJ1-2

cdr3_nt: TGTGCCAGCAGCTTAAATAGTCTGGGCTTGCGACCTAAAGCTTTCTTT
cdr3_aa: CASSLNSLGLRPKAFF
clone_size: .
v_call: TRBV7-2
d_call: .
j_call: TRBJ1-1

cdr3_nt: TGTGCCAGCAGTGAATGGGGCGCAGGGACGCCTCGGACCCAGTACTTC
cdr3_aa: CASSEWGAGTPRTQYF
clone_size: .
v_call: TRBV2
d_call: .
j_call: TRBJ2-5

cdr3_nt: TGTGCCTGGACGGACGGGGGTAATGAAAAACTGTTTTTT
cdr3_aa: CAWTDGGNEKLFF
clone_size: .
v_call: TRBV30
d_call: .
j_call: TRBJ1-4

cdr3_nt: TGTGCCAGCAGCCAAGTCAGAGCGGGGGCCCCGACCTCTGGGGCCAACGTCCTGACTTTC
cdr3_aa: CASSQVRAGAPTSGANVLTF
clone_size: .
v_call: TRBV3-1/TRBV3-2
d_call: TRBD2
j_call: TRBJ2-6

cdr3_nt: TGCGCCAGCAGCGCGTGGGGAGGGAACACTGAAGCTTTCTTT
cdr3_aa: CASSAWGGNTEAFF
clone_size: .
v_call: TRBV5-1
d_call: .
j_call: TRBJ1-1

cdr3_nt: TGCGCCAGCAGACTGGACAGCGAGAACACTGAAGCTTTCTTT
cdr3_aa: CASRLDSENTEAFF
clone_size: .
v_call: TRBV5-1
d_call: .
j_call: TRBJ1-1

cdr3_nt: TGTGCCAGCAGCTGGACCGGGACAACTTTTGAAAAACTGTTTTTT
cdr3_aa: CASSWTGTTFEKLFF
clone_size: .
v_call: TRBV5-6
d_call: .
j_call: TRBJ1-4

cdr3_nt: TGTGCCAGCACCGATCCCGGGGGACCCAAAAACATTCAGTACTTC
cdr3_aa: CASTDPGGPKNIQYF
clone_size: .
v_call: TRBV28
d_call: .
j_call: TRBJ2-4

cdr3_nt: TGTGCCAGCAGCATTAAGGACAGGCTTAGCACAGATACGCAGTATTTT
cdr3_aa: CASSIKDRLSTDTQYF
clone_size: .
v_call: TRBV9
d_call: TRBD1
j_call: TRBJ2-3

cdr3_nt: TGTGCCAGCAGTGTACAGGGGCGGCCTGGCTACACCTTC
cdr3_aa: CASSVQGRPGYTF
clone_size: .
v_call: TRBV7-8
d_call: TRBD1
j_call: TRBJ1-2

cdr3_nt: TGTGCCAGTAGTCCGGGGGCGTACCAAGAGACCCAGTACTTC
cdr3_aa: CASSPGAYQETQYF
clone_size: .
v_call: TRBV19
d_call: .
j_call: TRBJ2-5

cdr3_nt: TGTGCCAGCAGTTCCCACACAGGGGGGGGCTACGAGCAGTACTTC
cdr3_aa: CASSSHTGGGYEQYF
clone_size: .
v_call: TRBV6-5
d_call: .
j_call: TRBJ2-7

cdr3_nt: TGTGCCAGTAGTACAGAGCCTCCGACAGTCCTAGGATACGATCAGCCCCAGCATTTT
cdr3_aa: CASSTEPPTVLGYDQPQHF
clone_size: .
v_call: TRBV19
d_call: .
j_call: TRBJ1-5

cdr3_nt: TGTGCCAGCAACCCAGTTTATGGGACAAGTGGCTACACCTTC
cdr3_aa: CASNPVYGTSGYTF
clone_size: .
v_call: TRBV2
d_call: .
j_call: TRBJ1-2

cdr3_nt: TGCAGCGCAGGGGAGGGGGTTGGGGAAGCTTTCTTT
cdr3_aa: CSAGEGVGEAFF
clone_size: .
v_call: TRBV29-1
d_call: .
j_call: TRBJ1-1

cdr3_nt: TGTGCCAGCGCCGGGGGGCTCGGCTGGGAGCAGTACTTC
cdr3_aa: CASAGGLGWEQYF
clone_size: .
v_call: TRBV6-5
d_call: .
j_call: TRBJ2-7

cdr3_nt: TGTGCCAGCAGCTTTCCCCAGAACACTGAAGCTTTCTTT
cdr3_aa: CASSFPQNTEAFF
clone_size: once
v_call: TRBV5-6
d_call: .
j_call: TRBJ1-1

cdr3_nt: TGTGCCAGCAGCCAGCGCAGGGGGGCTAACTATGGCTACACCTTC
cdr3_aa: CASSQRRGANYGYTF
clone_size: .
v_call: TRBV5-8
d_call: TRBD1
j_call: TRBJ1-2

cdr3_nt: TGTGCCAGCAGCTTAGCGGGCAGGAACACTGAAGCTTTCTTT
cdr3_aa: CASSLAGRNTEAFF
clone_size: .
v_call: TRBV7-2
d_call: .
j_call: TRBJ1-1

cdr3_nt: TGTGCCAGCAGTGAACTCCCTAGCGGGGGGGCGAATACGCAGTATTTT
cdr3_aa: CASSELPSGGANTQYF
clone_size: few
v_call: TRBV2
d_call: TRBD2
j_call: TRBJ2-3

cdr3_nt: TGTGCCAGCAGCCCTCTAGCTAGGGAAGAGACCCAGTACTTC
cdr3_aa: CASSPLAREETQYF
clone_size: .
v_call: TRBV11-2
d_call: .
j_call: TRBJ2-5